This T cell receptor beta chain derives from a study of identical twins (dated by TCRdb to about 2016). Context from the whole study: To test whether fetal clonotypes persist, the study used deep sequencing on TCR alpha and beta repertoires from monozygotic twins, unrelated adults of various ages, and cord blood. To rule out contamination, the twin experiments were replicated at different times with different library preparation protocols.

The V end loses 0 bases and the J end loses 1 base, and a stretch of 19 bases separates them. Looking up the germline V gene yields CDR1 MRHNA and CDR2 SNTAGT. From cysteine to phenylalanine, the CDR3 is 18 amino acids long. Just the 54-base CDR3 DNA is kept, in frame starting at base 1. The method behind the library was 5' RACE. The sequencer was an Illumina HiSeq 2000. A universal primer binding site was added through template switching, and the final cDNA carried a unique molecular identifier so that TCR cDNA molecules could be counted accurately. First-strand cDNA for TCR alpha and beta chains was synthesized from specific primers in the conserved constant-segment region. To control for contamination, each cDNA library was double barcoded with a SMART-Mk sample barcode plus Illumina barcodes. TruSeq adapter sequences along with Illumina sample barcodes were introduced in two successive PCR steps. TCR alpha and beta cDNA libraries were sequenced on the Illumina HiSeq platform with custom primers. The published analysis was carried out like this. MiGEC was used to process raw reads and extract unique molecular identifiers, and MiXCR was used to find CDR3 positions. For each individual, recombination models were inferred using an EM algorithm with the repgenHMM and IGoR tools. Shared clonotypes were analyzed with the tcR package in R, and sharing was normalized by the product of cloneset sizes. Out-of-frame nonproductive sequences were analyzed to study raw recombination free of thymic and clonal selection effects. Starting from the raw public reads, TCRdb applied fastp trimming at Q25, assembled clones with MiXCR and retained in-frame beta chains. Each CDR3 protein appears once, grouped with its most common genes and DNA. V and J calls and clone size were set by TCRdb, not the authors. This sample lists 690,000 or so distinct CDR3 sequences; under 9% were detected once. The ten largest clones capture 0.85% to 1% of the sample.

The paper as a whole reports these results and caveats: Abundant cord blood beta clonotypes carried fewer insertions; young adult naive repertoires showed a weaker similar trend, while memory repertoires showed none. In beta out-of-frame sequences, excess twin sharing was weaker, because having fewer shared sequences lowered the signal-to-noise ratio. In monozygotic twins, recombination models systematically underestimated out-of-frame TCR alpha sharing, but the models matched the sharing seen between unrelated individuals. Zero-insertion analyses could be partly confounded by invariant T cells such as MAIT and iNKT, although diverse VJ usage argued against such confounding for most clonotypes. Compared with coincidental sharing between unrelated individuals, out-of-frame TCR alpha sequences shared between twins showed an excess of sequences with low generation probability. Conclusions relied on cross-sectional statistical analysis, since the same donors could not be followed over many years.

Every donor in the study was a healthy Caucasian. Three pairs of female monozygotic twins, all aged roughly 18 to 29 years, were included in the twin cohort. Peripheral blood mononuclear cells were the source from which RNA for the TCR libraries was isolated. There are a few counts of this clonotype. Its recognized antigen is unknown. There are no base qualities to consult, and no much larger clone falls within one base. The sample also formed part of further work on yellow fever vaccine responses in identical twins. Looking at the second paper: According to the authors, the vaccine-induced T cell response in identical twins seemed to be partly convergent and partly specific to each individual. In identical twins, the study followed T cell clones that responded to the vaccine with precision.

The clonotype was recovered from a woman in her late teens or twenties in good health. Rearrangement joined TRBV6-4 to TRBJ2-7; the D element might be TRBD1 or TRBD2, as each aligns at 5 bases. Sequenced: PBMCs. In nucleotide form, the sequence is TGTGCCAGCAGTGACTCCCTCCTTGGTAGGGACGGGTCCTACGAGCAGTACTTC. Its product reads: CASSDSLLGRDGSYEQYF.